This T cell receptor beta chain was recorded in a study of shared clonotypes between healthy human individuals. Measured with immunoSEQ multiplex PCR; TCRdb has only the in-frame clones, and not every one. The table lists over a million clones, about 75% of them singletons, with 1.4% to 1.5% in the top ten. The ends were cut back, 3 bases at V and 0 bases at J, with 13 bases in the middle. From germline, CDR1 is SGHKS and CDR2 YYEKEE (reference sequence). The CDR3 has 15 residues. The sequence came from a young man in good health. The gene calls are TRBV5-5 and TRBJ2-7; D unresolved. The sample consisted of memory CD4+ T cells sorted from blood. Described subset: CD45RA-negative fraction. In DNA form, the CDR3 reads TGTGCCAGCAGCTCTAGGAGTATGAGCTCCTACGAGCAGTACTTC. This sequence encodes CASSSRSMSSYEQYF.